This entry is about one T cell receptor (beta chain). Germline V lookup: CDR1 SGHVS, CDR2 FQNEAQ. V lost 5 bases and J lost 2; bases outside the gene matches: 6. CDR3 length: 14 amino acids. The sample originates from a study of blood T cell repertoires in COVID-19. About the research overall: The origin of the acute and convalescent COVID-19 samples was the United States, Italy and Spain. PBMCs, B-cell-depleted T cells, or T cells provided the cDNA or gDNA that made up the material.

In the original workflow: Using reference gene primer amplification, nucleated cell counts were estimated. Sequencing was performed with immunoSEQ multiplex PCR; in TCRdb, only in-frame clones are kept and a portion is missing. V and J calls and clone size come straight from that table; D and trimming were deduced from the DNA. The sample lists about 70,000 clones, 75% to 80% seen once, with 15% to 18% in the top ten. V is TRBV7-8 and J is TRBJ2-7; 7 bases align to TRBD1. The TCR comes from a human donor in a cohort sampled during active COVID-19. Sequenced input: peripheral blood. CDR3 DNA: TGTGCCAGCAGCCGGGACAGCTTCGCCTACGAGCAGTACTTC. Amino acid sequence: CASSRDSFAYEQYF. The variable domain in full, with the rest retrieved from reference TRBV7-8 and TRBJ2-7, is GAGVSQSPRYKVAKRGQDVALRCDPISGHVSLFWYQQALGQGPEFLTYFQNEAQLDKSGLPSDRFFAERPEGSVSTLKIQRTQQEDSAVYLCASSRDSFAYEQYFGPGTRLTVT.